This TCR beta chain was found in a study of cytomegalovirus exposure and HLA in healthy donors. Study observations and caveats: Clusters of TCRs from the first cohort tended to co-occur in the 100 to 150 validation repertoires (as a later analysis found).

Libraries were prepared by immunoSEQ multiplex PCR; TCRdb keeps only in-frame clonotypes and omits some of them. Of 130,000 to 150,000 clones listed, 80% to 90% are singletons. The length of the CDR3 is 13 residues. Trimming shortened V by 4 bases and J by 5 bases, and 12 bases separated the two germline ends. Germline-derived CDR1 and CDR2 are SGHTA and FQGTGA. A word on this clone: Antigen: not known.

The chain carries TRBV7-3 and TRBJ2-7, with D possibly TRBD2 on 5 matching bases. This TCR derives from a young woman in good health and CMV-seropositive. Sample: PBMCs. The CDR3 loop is CASSYWRRHEQYF. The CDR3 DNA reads TGTGCCAGCAGCTACTGGAGGAGGCACGAGCAGTACTTC.